The source of this T cell receptor beta chain is a study of blood T cell repertoires in COVID-19. About the research overall: COVID-19 samples, acute and convalescent, were from the United States, Italy and Spain. Sources were T cells, B-cell-depleted T cells, or PBMCs; the material itself was cDNA or gDNA.

Trimming cost V 3 bases and J 4 bases; bases outside gene matches: 8. In germline, CDR1 is SGHVS, CDR2 FQNEAQ. The CDR3 covers 15 residues. As handled by the study authors: Amplification of reference gene primers provided the estimated nucleated cell counts. TCRdb's copy holds only in-frame clones and misses some; the assay was immunoSEQ multiplex PCR. D and trimming were read from the DNA, whereas the V and J calls and clone size are those reported in that table. The sample includes tens of thousands of clones, 90% to 95% of them seen just once. The sequence came from a man aged 60 to 75 with acute or convalescent COVID-19. Sample: peripheral blood. The rearrangement links TRBV7-8 to TRBJ2-7; 8 bases align to TRBD1. CDR3 in amino acids: CASSFQGQGAYEQYF. Here the CDR3 DNA reads TGTGCCAGCAGCTTCCAGGGGCAGGGGGCATACGAGCAGTACTTC.